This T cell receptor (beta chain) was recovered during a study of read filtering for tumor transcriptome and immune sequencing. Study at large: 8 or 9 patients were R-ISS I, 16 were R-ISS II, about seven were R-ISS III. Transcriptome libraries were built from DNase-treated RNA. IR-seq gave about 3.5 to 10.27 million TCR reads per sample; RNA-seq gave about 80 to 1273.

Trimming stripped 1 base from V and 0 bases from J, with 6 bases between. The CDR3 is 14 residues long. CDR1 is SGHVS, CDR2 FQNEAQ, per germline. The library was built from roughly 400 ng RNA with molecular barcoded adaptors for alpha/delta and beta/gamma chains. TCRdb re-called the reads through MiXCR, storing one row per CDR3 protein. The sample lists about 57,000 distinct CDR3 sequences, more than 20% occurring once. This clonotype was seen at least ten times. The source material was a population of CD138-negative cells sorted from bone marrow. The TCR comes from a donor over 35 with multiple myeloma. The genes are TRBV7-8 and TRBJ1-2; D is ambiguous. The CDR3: CASSLDSTNYGYTF. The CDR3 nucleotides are TGTGCCAGCAGCTTAGACAGCACTAACTATGGCTACACCTTC.